A selection of T cell receptor beta chains follows, all from one sample in a study of spatial heterogeneity in lung cancer. MiXCR, run by TCRdb on the 5' RACE reads, gives a single entry per CDR3 protein. This table holds about 4,000 distinct CDR3 sequences, 35% to 45% found once. The sample in question was lung tumor tissue, obtained at surgery. These receptors all stem from a male donor with early-stage non-small cell lung cancer. Both conserved end residues are part of each CDR3. A clone size is listed for some rows: how often the clone was seen (once, few, many), or a class if it is expanded.

J gene,V gene,clone size,CDR3 protein
TRBJ2-1,TRBV6-2/TRBV6-3,.,CASSYGGTGVNEQFF
TRBJ2-7,TRBV5-1,.,CASSPGQGGGYEQYF
TRBJ2-7,TRBV7-9,few,CASILRAAFEQYF
TRBJ2-3,TRBV19,.,CASSILTGGTDTQYF
TRBJ2-1,TRBV29-1,medium-sized,CSVGGTSFHNEQFF
TRBJ2-7,TRBV5-1,.,CASSLVRGSNSYEQYF
TRBJ2-7,TRBV20-1,many,CSANQRGTSYEQYF
TRBJ2-7,TRBV29-1,.,CSVGQGVYEQYF
TRBJ2-3,TRBV6-6,few,CAHTAARSTDTQYF
TRBJ1-1,TRBV7-6,.,CASSPDRTRAFF
TRBJ2-1,TRBV5-1,.,CASSFHGNNEQFF
TRBJ2-7,TRBV5-4,.,CASSPGTVDSYEQYF
TRBJ2-5,TRBV11-2,medium-sized,CASSWRGNWETQYF
TRBJ2-5,TRBV18,few,CASSLGPQETQYF
TRBJ2-7,TRBV4-1,.,CASSLSGGVKDYEQYF
TRBJ2-3,TRBV28,medium-sized,CASGRPRTDTQYF
TRBJ2-7,TRBV10-3,once,CAISDPDRGVEQYF
TRBJ2-7,TRBV29-1,.,CSVRSRQTGAAYEQYF
TRBJ2-3,TRBV5-4,medium-sized,CASSFLMDTQYF
TRBJ2-5,TRBV3-1,medium-sized,CASSQGLGLAVWSSLSGETQYF
TRBJ2-7,TRBV6-2/TRBV6-3,once,CASSYDRRGEQYF
TRBJ2-3,TRBV27,many,CASSLQGAFTDTQYF
TRBJ2-7,TRBV5-1,.,CASSTGQGAYEQYF
TRBJ2-1,TRBV2,.,CASSTSYEQFF
TRBJ2-1,TRBV10-3,large,CAIIRESGSASYNEQFF
TRBJ1-1,TRBV20-1,.,CSARGAASTEAFF
TRBJ1-5,TRBV20-1,medium-sized,CSAGGAGQGHQPQHF
TRBJ2-3,TRBV5-4,many,CASSFLMDTQQYF
TRBJ2-7,TRBV7-8,.,CASSLAGTDYEQYF
TRBJ2-5,TRBV6-5,.,CASSYSNQLQETQYF
TRBJ2-2,TRBV29-1,medium-sized,CSVTNPSSGELFF
TRBJ2-3,TRBV2,few,CASSGFARSADTQYF
TRBJ2-2,TRBV20-1,.,CSARGGGAWELFF
TRBJ1-5,TRBV12-3/TRBV12-4,medium-sized,CASSFRYSNQPQHF
TRBJ2-3,TRBV7-8,.,CACLGPTPDTQYF
TRBJ2-3,TRBV11-2,.,CASSPQRGTSGGADTQYF
TRBJ1-1,TRBV2,.,CASSGPRGTEAFF
TRBJ2-7,TRBV29-1,few,CSVGPDRGLGEQYF
TRBJ2-1,TRBV6-1,many,CASSRHYNEQFF
TRBJ2-1,TRBV29-1,few,CSGTDYNEQFF
TRBJ2-1,TRBV7-2,few,CASSLAVTSGFYNEQFF
TRBJ2-2,TRBV11-1,.,CASSLPAGSGELFF
TRBJ2-7,TRBV5-5,.,CASSFLRDSSYEQYF
TRBJ2-1,TRBV7-6,.,CASSRTSGRGAYNEQFF
TRBJ2-7,TRBV20-1,few,CSARVSTDGPYEQYF
TRBJ2-2,TRBV20-1,many,CSAPDRTGTGELFF
TRBJ2-7,TRBV2,medium-sized,CASSERGHEQYF
TRBJ2-1,TRBV6-1,large,CASREVTGGEYNEQFF
TRBJ2-7,TRBV3-1,.,CASSFSYEQYF
TRBJ1-4,TRBV6-1,.,CASSPPPGRGEKLFF
TRBJ2-1,TRBV21-1,.,CASSKAGADNEQFF
TRBJ2-5,TRBV7-2,.,CASSSPRGETQYF
TRBJ1-1,TRBV10-3,large,CAISGSRDRNTEAFF
TRBJ1-5,TRBV7-6,.,CASSLGPQLGNQPQHF